The next 21 T cell receptor beta chains were all read from a single sample in a study of cytomegalovirus exposure and HLA in healthy donors. Both 60 Vbeta primers and 13 Jbeta primers went into the PCR. TCRdb's table, derived via immunoSEQ multiplex PCR, lists solely in-frame clones and lacks some. The table records 150,000 to 200,000 clones, roughly 72% of them present only once. Sequenced material: PBMCs. All receptors derive from a man between 35 and 55 years old in good health and CMV-seropositive.

This chain connects TRBV6-6 to TRBJ1-3, with TRBD1 matching over 8 bases. Germline V gene lookup returns CDR1 MNHNY and CDR2 SVGAGI (reference sequence). J was trimmed by 0 bases and V by 7 bases; bases with no gene match: 5. CDR3 length: 15 residues. CDR3 in amino acids: CASIRDRSSGNTIYF. The CDR3 region has the DNA TGTGCCAGCATCCGGGACAGGTCCTCTGGAAACACCATATATTTT.

The chain recombines TRBV7-9 with TRBJ1-5; 8 nucleotides match TRBD1. This CDR3 contains 15 residues. The junction had 6 bases not matched to a gene; V was cut back by 5 bases and J by 3 bases. CDR1 and CDR2 from the germline V gene are SEHNR and FQNEAQ (reference sequence). CDR3 protein: CASSLGQENNQPQHF. Written as DNA, the CDR3 is TGTGCCAGCAGCCTGGGACAGGAGAACAATCAGCCCCAGCATTTT.

CDR3 residues: CASSTGDPTNEKLFF. In nucleotides, the CDR3 is TGTGCCAGCAGTACAGGAGACCCAACTAATGAAAAACTGTTTTTT. The chain combines TRBV6-6 with TRBJ1-4; D is possibly TRBD1 (5 bases). Germline CDR1 and CDR2: MNHNY and SVGAGI (reference sequence). V was clipped by 5 bases and J by 0 bases, with 10 bases between them. CDR3 length: 15 amino acids.

V and J are TRBV19 and TRBJ1-5, with D unclear. Trimming shortened V by 8 bases and J by 2 bases, and 10 bases separated the two germline ends. The CDR3 contains 13 residues. Per germline, CDR1 LNHDA and CDR2 SQIVND (reference sequence). CDR3 protein: CASDGVGNQPQHF. CDR3 sequence (DNA): TGTGCCAGTGACGGGGTGGGCAATCAGCCCCAGCATTTT.

This clone was observed a handful of times. The genes are TRBV29-1 and TRBJ2-3; TRBD2 agrees at 15 bases. The CDR3 is 17 amino acids. J gave up 0 bases and V 0 bases, and 1 base lay outside the gene matches. Germline V gene data show CDR1 as SQVTM and CDR2 as ANQGSEA. CDR3 nucleotides: TGCAGCGTTGAAGAGGGACTAGCGGGGGGCAGCACAGATACGCAGTATTTT. Protein product: CSVEEGLAGGSTDTQYF.

The CDR3 DNA is TGTGCCAGCAGTTTGCTAGCGATGACCTACAATGAGCAGTTCTTC. Translation: CASSLLAMTYNEQFF. The genes are TRBV2 and TRBJ2-1; tentative D call: TRBD2 (6 bases). CDR1 and CDR2 (germline): SNHLY, FYNNEI. The length of the CDR3 is 15 residues. V lost 5 bases and J lost 2, with 13 bases in between. The full variable domain, rest sourced from reference TRBV2 and TRBJ2-1, is EPEVTQTPSHQVTQMGQEVILRCVPISNHLYFYWYRQILGQKVEFLVSFYNNEISEKSEIFDDQFSVERPDGSNFTLKIRSTKLEDSAMYFCASSLLAMTYNEQFFGPGTRLTVL.

This clone occurred a few times. Here the CDR3 reads CAINGPNSYNEQFF. The CDR3 nucleotides read TGTGCCATCAACGGTCCCAACTCCTACAATGAGCAGTTCTTC. The V and J genes are TRBV10-3 and TRBJ2-1; D gene uncertain. V lost 7 bases and J 0 bases, leaving 10 bases between the germline ends. The CDR3 totals 14 residues. Germline V gene data show CDR1 as ENHRY and CDR2 as SYGVKD.

The V call is TRBV7-2, the J call TRBJ1-4; D may be TRBD1 (5 bases). The germline CDR1 and CDR2 sequences are SGHTA and FQGNSA. The V end was cut by 7 bases, the J end by 1 base, with 13 bases between. The CDR3 is 15 amino acids. For the CDR3, the DNA is TGTGCCAGCACCCCTGGGGGGGTAACTAATGAAAAACTGTTTTTT. Its protein product is CASTPGGVTNEKLFF.

The gene calls are TRBV10-3 and TRBJ1-1; D is ambiguous. Germline CDR1 reads ENHRY; CDR2 reads SYGVKD. V was clipped by 7 bases and J by 7 bases, with 19 bases between them. The CDR3 runs 14 residues. The CDR3 DNA reads as TGTGCCATCACCTATCAGCAGGTCGGAGGTGAAGCTTTCTTT. Its translation: CAITYQQVGGEAFF.

The genes are TRBV5-1 and TRBJ2-7; D is perhaps TRBD2 (6 bases). The CDR3 has 15 residues. Trimming cost V 1 base and J 3 bases, with 14 bases left between them. The germline V gene has CDR1 SGHRS and CDR2 YFSETQ. CDR3 protein: CASSLLGTFDYEQYF. CDR3 nucleotide sequence: TGCGCCAGCAGCTTGCTCGGGACTTTCGACTACGAGCAGTACTTC.

J is TRBJ1-1 and V is TRBV6-5, with D unresolved. Germline CDR1 reads MNHEY; CDR2 reads SVGAGI. The CDR3 extends over 14 amino acids. Trimming stripped 6 bases from V and 3 bases from J, with 14 bases between. This CDR3 is CASRARSGYTEAFF. CDR3 sequence (DNA): TGTGCCAGCAGGGCACGGTCGGGGTACACTGAAGCTTTCTTT.

The V call is TRBV27, the J call TRBJ1-5; TRBD1 is a possible D gene (5 bases). CDR1 MNHEY and CDR2 SMNVEV come from the germline V gene (reference sequence). Trimming removed 5 bases from V and 0 bases from J, with 14 bases in between. CDR3 size: 16 residues. The CDR3 nucleotides read TGTGCCAGCAGTCCCCGGGGGAGCAATAGCAATCAGCCCCAGCATTTT. Translation gives CASSPRGSNSNQPQHF.

The V and J genes are TRBV5-4 and TRBJ1-1; 8 bases map to TRBD1. CDR1 is SGHNT and CDR2 is YYREEE in the germline V gene (reference sequence). The CDR3 contains 12 residues. The V and J ends lost 4 bases and 5 bases, in that order; junction bases with no gene match: 1. As DNA, the CDR3 is TGTGCCAGCAGCGGGGACAGGACTGAAGCTTTCTTT. It yields the protein CASSGDRTEAFF.

This clone came up once. The rearrangement joins TRBV9 to TRBJ2-5; TRBD2 matches 7 bases. V was clipped by 0 bases and J by 2 bases; unmatched bases: 1. CDR1 is SGDLS, CDR2 YYNGEE, per germline. The CDR3 runs to 14 residues. The CDR3: CASSVEAGQETQYF. In nucleotides, the CDR3 is TGTGCCAGCAGCGTAGAAGCGGGACAAGAGACCCAGTACTTC.

The chain links TRBV29-1 to TRBJ1-4; TRBD1 is a possible D gene (5 bases). Per germline, CDR1 SQVTM and CDR2 ANQGSEA. This CDR3 spans 12 amino acids. The germline V and J ends were trimmed by 0 bases and 11 bases, with 10 bases remaining between them. CDR3 sequence reads: CSVEEQGKKLFF. The CDR3 nucleotides read TGCAGCGTTGAAGAGCAGGGAAAGAAACTGTTTTTT. The full variable domain, with the rest looked up from reference TRBV29-1 and TRBJ1-4, is SAVISQKPSRDICQRGTSLTIQCQVDSQVTMMFWYRQQPGQSLTLIATANQGSEATYESGFVIDKFPISRPNLTFSTLTVSNMSPEDSSIYLCSVEEQGKKLFFGSGTQLSVL.

This clone was seen more than once but under ten times. The V call is TRBV5-6, the J call TRBJ2-5, with 7 positions matching TRBD2. Losses at the gene ends were 4 bases for V and 0 bases for J; bases not matched to a gene: 9. Germline V CDR1 and CDR2: SGHDT, YYEEEE. CDR3 length equals 16 residues. The CDR3 DNA reads TGTGCCAGCAGCCGCGGGGCTAGCGGAAACCAAGAGACCCAGTACTTC. It encodes CASSRGASGNQETQYF.

This clone showed up just a few times. This rearrangement joins TRBV6-6 to TRBJ1-4; TRBD1 might be the D (6 bases). Germline loops: CDR1 MNHNY, CDR2 SVGAGI (reference sequence). V dropped 5 bases and J dropped 6 bases, with 16 bases sitting between them. The CDR3 consists of 15 residues. Here the CDR3 DNA reads TGTGCCAGCAGTACTCATACAGGGATGGATGAAAAACTGTTTTTT. Translation gives CASSTHTGMDEKLFF.

The V and J genes are TRBV6-1 and TRBJ1-1, with D hard to call. The length of the CDR3 is 12 residues. Germline-derived CDR1 and CDR2 are MNHNS and SASEGT. CDR3 protein: CAAGLGNTEAFF. In nucleotides, the CDR3 is TGTGCGGCGGGGTTGGGAAACACTGAAGCTTTCTTT.

CDR3 region: CASSLGQRGGYTF. The CDR3 DNA sequence: TGTGCCAGCAGCCTAGGACAGAGGGGTGGCTACACCTTC. The V and J genes are TRBV6-1 and TRBJ1-2; D possibly corresponds to TRBD1 (6 bases). The CDR3 has 13 amino acids. Trimming removed 6 bases at V and 7 bases at J, with 15 bases between. Germline lookup yields CDR1 MNHNS and CDR2 SASEGT.

This clone was observed a few times. This chain links TRBV13 with TRBJ1-1; D perhaps matches TRBD1 (6 bases). The CDR3 has 14 residues. V lost 5 bases to trimming and J lost 6 bases, with 16 bases between them. CDR1 and CDR2 from the germline V gene are PRHDT and FYEKMQ (reference sequence). CDR3 residues: CASSARDTRPEAFF. CDR3 sequence (DNA): TGTGCCAGCAGCGCCCGGGACACCCGACCTGAAGCTTTCTTT.

The J gene is TRBJ1-5, the V gene TRBV6-6; D is undetermined. Germline V gene lookup returns CDR1 MNHNY and CDR2 SVGAGI (reference sequence). The CDR3 has 12 residues. V was shortened by 7 bases and J by 3 bases, with 7 bases between the two germline ends. The CDR3: CASTQDNQPQHF. DNA for the CDR3: TGTGCCAGCACTCAGGACAATCAGCCCCAGCATTTT.